Sequencing of this T cell receptor (beta chain) was carried out in a study of blood T cells in healthy people across ages. A second PCR of 7 to 11 cycles used a sample-barcoded 5' primer and a J-beta primer mix. MiXCR, applied by TCRdb to the 5' RACE reads, yields one record per CDR3 protein. The data contain about 730,000 distinct CDR3 sequences, about 40% of them singletons. The germline V gene encodes CDR1 MNHNY and CDR2 SVGAGI (reference sequence). The V end was cut by 6 bases, the J end by 4 bases, with 12 bases between. The CDR3 is made up of 13 amino acids. Every sample yielded at least 6 million isolated PBMCs.

This chain connects TRBV6-6 to TRBJ1-2, with D perhaps TRBD1 (5 bases). The sequencing input was blood. This sequence originates from a woman aged 60-70 years in good health. The CDR3 is CASRPPGGYGYTF. The CDR3 DNA is TGTGCCAGCAGGCCCCCGGGGGGCTATGGCTACACCTTC.